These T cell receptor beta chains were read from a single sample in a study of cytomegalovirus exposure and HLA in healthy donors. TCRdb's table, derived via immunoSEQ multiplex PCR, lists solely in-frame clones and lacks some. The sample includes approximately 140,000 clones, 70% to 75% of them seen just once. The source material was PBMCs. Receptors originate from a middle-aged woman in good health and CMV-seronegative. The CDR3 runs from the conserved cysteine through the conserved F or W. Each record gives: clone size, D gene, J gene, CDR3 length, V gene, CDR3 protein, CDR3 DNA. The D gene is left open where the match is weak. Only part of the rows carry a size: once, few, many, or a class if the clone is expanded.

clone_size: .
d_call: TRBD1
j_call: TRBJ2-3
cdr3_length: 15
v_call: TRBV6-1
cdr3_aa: CASSRTGTVTDTQYF
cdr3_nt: TGTGCCAGCAGCCGAACCGGGACAGTTACTGATACGCAGTATTTT

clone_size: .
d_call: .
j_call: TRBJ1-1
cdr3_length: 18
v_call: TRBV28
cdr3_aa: CASSSPQVGDNTRGEAFF
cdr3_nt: TGTGCCAGCAGTTCACCTCAAGTTGGGGACAACACCCGAGGTGAAGCTTTCTTT

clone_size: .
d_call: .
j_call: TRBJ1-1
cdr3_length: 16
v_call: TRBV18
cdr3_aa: CASSPGGQTSNTEAFF
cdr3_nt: TGTGCCAGCTCACCCGGTGGACAGACATCGAACACTGAAGCTTTCTTT

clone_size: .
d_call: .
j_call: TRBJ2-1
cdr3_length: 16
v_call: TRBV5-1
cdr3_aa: CASSSDLYSSYNEQFF
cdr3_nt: TGCGCCAGCAGCTCTGACCTATACAGCTCCTACAATGAGCAGTTCTTC

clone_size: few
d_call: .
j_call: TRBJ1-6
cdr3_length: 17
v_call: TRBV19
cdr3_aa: CASSIGALNSYNSPLHF
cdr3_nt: TGTGCCAGTAGTATCGGAGCACTTAACTCCTATAATTCACCCCTCCACTTT

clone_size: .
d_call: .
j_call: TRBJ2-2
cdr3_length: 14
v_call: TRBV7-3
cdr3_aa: CASRIAANTGELFF
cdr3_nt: TGTGCCAGCAGAATAGCGGCGAACACCGGGGAGCTGTTTTTT

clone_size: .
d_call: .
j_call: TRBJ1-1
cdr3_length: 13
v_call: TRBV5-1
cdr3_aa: CASKPSERTEAFF
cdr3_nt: TGCGCCAGCAAGCCGTCCGAACGGACTGAAGCTTTCTTT

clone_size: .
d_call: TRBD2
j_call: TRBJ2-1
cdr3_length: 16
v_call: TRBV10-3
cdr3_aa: CAISGGAGEGYNEQFF
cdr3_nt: TGTGCCATCAGTGGAGGGGCGGGGGAGGGTTACAATGAGCAGTTCTTC

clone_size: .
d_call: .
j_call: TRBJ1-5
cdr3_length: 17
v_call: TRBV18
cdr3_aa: CASSLASLEGSRQPQHF
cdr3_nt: TGTGCCAGCTCACTAGCATCACTAGAGGGAAGCCGTCAGCCCCAGCATTTT

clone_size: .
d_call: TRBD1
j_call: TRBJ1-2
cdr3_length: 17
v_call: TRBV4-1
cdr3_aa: CASSKSRTGTFWYGYTF
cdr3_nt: TGCGCCAGCAGCAAAAGTAGGACAGGGACCTTTTGGTATGGCTACACCTTC

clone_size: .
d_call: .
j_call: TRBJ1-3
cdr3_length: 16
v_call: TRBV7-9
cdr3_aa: CASSLGLPNDGNTIYF
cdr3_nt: TGTGCCAGCAGCTTAGGCCTTCCTAACGATGGAAACACCATATATTTT

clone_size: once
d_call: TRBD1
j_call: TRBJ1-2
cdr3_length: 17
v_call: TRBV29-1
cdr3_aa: CSVELLDRENLNYGYTF
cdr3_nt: TGCAGCGTTGAATTACTTGACAGGGAGAACCTTAACTATGGCTACACCTTC

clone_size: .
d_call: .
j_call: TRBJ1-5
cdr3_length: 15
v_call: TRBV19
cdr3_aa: CASSNSPNSNQPQHF
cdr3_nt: TGTGCCAGTAGTAACAGCCCTAATAGCAATCAGCCCCAGCATTTT

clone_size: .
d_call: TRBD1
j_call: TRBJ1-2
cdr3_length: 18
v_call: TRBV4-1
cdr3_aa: CASSQGDRDTLDNYGYTF
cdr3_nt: TGCGCCAGCAGCCAAGGGGACAGGGATACCCTGGATAACTATGGCTACACCTTC

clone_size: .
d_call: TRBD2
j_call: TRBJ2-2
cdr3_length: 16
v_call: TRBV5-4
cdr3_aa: CASSLPFRGVTGELFF
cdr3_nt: TGTGCCAGCAGCTTGCCGTTTCGGGGGGTCACCGGGGAGCTGTTTTTT

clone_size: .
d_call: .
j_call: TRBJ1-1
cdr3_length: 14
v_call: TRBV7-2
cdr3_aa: CASSRGGQVTEAFF
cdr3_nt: TGTGCCAGCTCTAGGGGGGGCCAGGTCACTGAAGCTTTCTTT

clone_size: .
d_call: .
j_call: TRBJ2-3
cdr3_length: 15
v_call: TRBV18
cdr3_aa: CASSPLTGAADTQYF
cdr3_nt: TGTGCCAGCTCACCACTCACTGGGGCCGCAGATACGCAGTATTTT

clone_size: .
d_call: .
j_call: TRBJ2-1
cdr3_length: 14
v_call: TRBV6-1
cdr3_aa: CASSELASYNEQFF
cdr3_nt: TGTGCCAGCAGTGAACTAGCGAGCTACAATGAGCAGTTCTTC

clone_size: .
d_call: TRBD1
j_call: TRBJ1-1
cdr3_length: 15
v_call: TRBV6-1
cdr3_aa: CASSEATGVNTEAFF
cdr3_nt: TGTGCCAGCAGTGAAGCGACAGGGGTGAACACTGAAGCTTTCTTT

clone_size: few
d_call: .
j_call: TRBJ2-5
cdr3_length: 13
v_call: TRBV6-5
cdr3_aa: CASRLTQGQTQYF
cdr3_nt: TGTGCCAGCAGACTAACACAGGGTCAGACCCAGTACTTC

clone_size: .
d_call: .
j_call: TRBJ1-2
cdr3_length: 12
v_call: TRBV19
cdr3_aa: CASSINNYGYTF
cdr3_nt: TGTGCCAGTAGTATCAATAACTATGGCTACACCTTC

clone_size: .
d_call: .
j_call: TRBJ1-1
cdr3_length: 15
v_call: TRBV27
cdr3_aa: CASSLSVGVNTEAFF
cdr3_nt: TGTGCCAGCAGTTTATCAGTCGGGGTAAACACTGAAGCTTTCTTT

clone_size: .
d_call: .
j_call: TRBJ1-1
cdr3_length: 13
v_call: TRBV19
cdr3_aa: CATSAGVETEAFF
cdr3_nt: TGTGCCACTTCCGCGGGAGTTGAAACTGAAGCTTTCTTT

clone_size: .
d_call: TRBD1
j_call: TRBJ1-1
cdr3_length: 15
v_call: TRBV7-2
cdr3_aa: CASSSSGTANTEAFF
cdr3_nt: TGTGCCAGCAGCTCATCCGGGACAGCGAACACTGAAGCTTTCTTT

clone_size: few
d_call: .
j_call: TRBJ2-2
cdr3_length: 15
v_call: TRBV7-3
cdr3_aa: CASSFQLSNTGELFF
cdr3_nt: TGTGCCAGCAGCTTCCAACTGAGTAACACCGGGGAGCTGTTTTTT

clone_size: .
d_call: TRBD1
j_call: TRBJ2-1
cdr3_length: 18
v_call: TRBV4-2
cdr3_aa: CASSQVWTGDRWFNEQFF
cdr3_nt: TGTGCCAGCAGCCAAGTCTGGACAGGTGATCGTTGGTTCAATGAGCAGTTCTTC

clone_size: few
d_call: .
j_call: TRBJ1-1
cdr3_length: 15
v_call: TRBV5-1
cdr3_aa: CASSLGQSRGTEAFF
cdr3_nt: TGCGCCAGCAGCTTGGGTCAGTCGCGGGGGACTGAAGCTTTCTTT

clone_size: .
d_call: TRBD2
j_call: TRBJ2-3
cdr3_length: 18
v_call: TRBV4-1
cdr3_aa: CASSQDGSGGDSTDTQYF
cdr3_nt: TGCGCCAGCAGCCAAGATGGGAGCGGGGGGGACAGCACAGATACGCAGTATTTT

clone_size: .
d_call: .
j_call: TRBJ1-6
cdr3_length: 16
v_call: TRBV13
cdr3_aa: CASSLGPPDRNSPLHF
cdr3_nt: TGTGCCAGCAGCCTGGGGCCCCCTGATCGGAATTCACCCCTCCACTTT

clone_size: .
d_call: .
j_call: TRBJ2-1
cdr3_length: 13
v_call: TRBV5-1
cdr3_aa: CASSFGGNNEQFF
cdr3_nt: TGCGCCAGCAGCTTCGGAGGGAACAATGAGCAGTTCTTC

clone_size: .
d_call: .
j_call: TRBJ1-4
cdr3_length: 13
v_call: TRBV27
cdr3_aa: CASSRARSEKLFF
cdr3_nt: TGTGCCAGCAGTAGAGCCAGGTCAGAAAAACTGTTTTTT

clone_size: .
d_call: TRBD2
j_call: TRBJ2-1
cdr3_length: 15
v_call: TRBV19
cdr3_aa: CASRRGAGEYNEQFF
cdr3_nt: TGTGCCAGTAGACGGGGTGCGGGGGAATACAATGAGCAGTTCTTC

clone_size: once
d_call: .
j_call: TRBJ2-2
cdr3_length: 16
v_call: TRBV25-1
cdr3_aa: CASSDDTGSGTGELFF
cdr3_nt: TGTGCCAGCAGTGACGACACAGGGTCGGGAACCGGGGAGCTGTTTTTT

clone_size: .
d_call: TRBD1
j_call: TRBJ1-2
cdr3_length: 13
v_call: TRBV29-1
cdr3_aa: CSVERQGVGGYTF
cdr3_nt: TGCAGCGTTGAACGACAGGGCGTGGGGGGCTACACCTTC

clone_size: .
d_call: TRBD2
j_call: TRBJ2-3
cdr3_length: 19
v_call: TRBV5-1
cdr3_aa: CASSLGNPMVAGGTDTQYF
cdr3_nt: TGCGCCAGCAGCTTAGGAAACCCGATGGTAGCGGGGGGAACAGATACGCAGTATTTT

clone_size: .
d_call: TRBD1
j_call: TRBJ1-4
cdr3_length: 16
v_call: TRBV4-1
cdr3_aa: CASSPTGTGRNEKLFF
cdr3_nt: TGCGCCAGCAGCCCGACCGGGACAGGGAGGAATGAAAAACTGTTTTTT

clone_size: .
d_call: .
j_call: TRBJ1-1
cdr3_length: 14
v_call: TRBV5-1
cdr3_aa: CASSLATGTTEAFF
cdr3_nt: TGCGCCAGCAGCTTGGCCACAGGGACCACTGAAGCTTTCTTT

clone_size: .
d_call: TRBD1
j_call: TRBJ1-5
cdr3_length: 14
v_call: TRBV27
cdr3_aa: CASSPGQTNQPQHF
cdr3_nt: TGTGCCAGCAGTCCGGGACAGACCAATCAGCCCCAGCATTTT

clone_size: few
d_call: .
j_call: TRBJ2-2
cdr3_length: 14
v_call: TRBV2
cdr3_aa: CASRKTVNTGELFF
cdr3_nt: TGTGCCAGCAGAAAGACAGTTAACACCGGGGAGCTGTTTTTT

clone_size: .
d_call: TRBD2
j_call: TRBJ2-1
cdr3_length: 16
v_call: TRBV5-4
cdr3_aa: CASSPGLAGVWDEQFF
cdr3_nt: TGTGCCAGCAGCCCCGGACTAGCGGGGGTGTGGGATGAGCAGTTCTTC

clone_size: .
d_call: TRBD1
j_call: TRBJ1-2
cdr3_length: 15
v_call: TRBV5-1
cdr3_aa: CASRDTGQGASRYTF
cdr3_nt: TGCGCCAGCAGGGACACAGGACAGGGGGCTTCTCGCTACACCTTC

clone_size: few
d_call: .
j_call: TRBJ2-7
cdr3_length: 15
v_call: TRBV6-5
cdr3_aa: CASSYSKIGTYEQYF
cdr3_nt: TGTGCCAGCAGTTACTCAAAAATCGGTACCTACGAGCAGTACTTC

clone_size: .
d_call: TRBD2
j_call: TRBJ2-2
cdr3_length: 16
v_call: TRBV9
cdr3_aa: CASSVASGGFTGELFF
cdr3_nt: TGTGCCAGCAGCGTAGCGAGCGGGGGATTCACCGGGGAGCTGTTTTTT